This T cell receptor (beta chain) was recorded in a study of circulating CD8 cells and anti-PD-1 response in melanoma. This clonotype is medium-sized (0.01 to 0.1%). Sorting of live CD3+CD8+TCRalphabeta+ cells by PD-1 and/or TIGIT gave four subsets. Using roughly 14 ng of total RNA, TCR libraries were made with the QIAseq Immune Repertoire TCR panel. TCRdb fed the reads into MiXCR, producing one record per CDR3 protein. The sample has over a thousand distinct CDR3 sequences; around 6% are singletons. CDR1 and CDR2 (germline): LGHNA, YNFKEQ. The CDR3 totals 15 residues. J was trimmed by 3 bases and V by 5 bases; bases with no gene match: 5.

This sample comprised CD8+ T cells from PBMCs, obtained at baseline or after one month of anti-PD-1 therapy (not recorded which). The rearrangement joins TRBV4-2 to TRBJ2-3, with TRBD2 matching 10 bases. The clonotype comes from a human donor with melanoma. Here the CDR3 DNA reads TGTGCCAGCAGCGTAAGCGGGGGGGCAACAGATACGCAGTATTTT. Its protein is CASSVSGGATDTQYF.